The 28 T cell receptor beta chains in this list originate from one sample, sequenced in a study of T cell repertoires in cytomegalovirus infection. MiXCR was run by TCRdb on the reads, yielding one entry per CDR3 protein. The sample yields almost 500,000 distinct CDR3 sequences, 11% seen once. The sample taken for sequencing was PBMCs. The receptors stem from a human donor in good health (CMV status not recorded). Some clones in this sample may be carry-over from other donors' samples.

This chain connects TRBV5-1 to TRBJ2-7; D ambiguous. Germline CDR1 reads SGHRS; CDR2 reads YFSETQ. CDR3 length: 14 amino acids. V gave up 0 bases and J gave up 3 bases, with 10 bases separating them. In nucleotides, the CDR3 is TGCGCCAGCAGCTTGGAGGGCCGTGACTACGAGCAGTACTTC. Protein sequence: CASSLEGRDYEQYF. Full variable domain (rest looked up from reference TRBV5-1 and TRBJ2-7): KAGVTQTPRYLIKTRGQQVTLSCSPISGHRSVSWYQQTPGQGLQFLFEYFSETQRNKGNFPGRFSGRQFSNSRSEMNVSTLELGDSALYLCASSLEGRDYEQYFGPGTRLTVT.

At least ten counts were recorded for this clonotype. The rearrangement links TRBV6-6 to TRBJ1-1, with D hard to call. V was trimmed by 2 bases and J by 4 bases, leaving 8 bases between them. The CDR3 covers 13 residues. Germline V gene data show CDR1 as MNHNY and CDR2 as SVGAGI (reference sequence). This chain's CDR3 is CASSYVRSTEAFF. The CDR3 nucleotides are TGTGCCAGCAGTTACGTCAGGTCCACTGAAGCTTTCTTT.

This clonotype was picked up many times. The CDR3 DNA reads as TGTGCAGACAGAAGGGCGGCGAACACCGGGGAGCTGTTTTTT. It codes for CADRRAANTGELFF. The J gene is TRBJ2-2, the V gene TRBV2; the D gene is possibly TRBD1 (5 bases). The germline gives CDR1 SNHLY, CDR2 FYNNEI. The CDR3 is 14 residues long.

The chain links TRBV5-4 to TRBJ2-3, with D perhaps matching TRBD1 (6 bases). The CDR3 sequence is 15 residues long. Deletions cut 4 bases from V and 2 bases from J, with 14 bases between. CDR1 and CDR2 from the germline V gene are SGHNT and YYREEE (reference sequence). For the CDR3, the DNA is TGTGCCAGCAGCGCCCGACAGGATTACACAGATACGCAGTATTTT. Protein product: CASSARQDYTDTQYF.

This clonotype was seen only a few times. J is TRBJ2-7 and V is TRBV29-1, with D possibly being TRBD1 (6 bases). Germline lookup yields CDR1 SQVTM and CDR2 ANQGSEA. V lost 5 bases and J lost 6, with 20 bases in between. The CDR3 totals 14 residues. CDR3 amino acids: CSVCTGTRSVEQYF. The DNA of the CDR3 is TGCAGCGTTTGCACCGGGACACGCTCCGTCGAGCAGTACTTC.

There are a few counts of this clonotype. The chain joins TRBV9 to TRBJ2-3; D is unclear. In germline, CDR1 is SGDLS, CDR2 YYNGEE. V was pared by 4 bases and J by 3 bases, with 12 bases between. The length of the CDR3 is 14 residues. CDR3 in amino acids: CASSPYLSTDTQYF. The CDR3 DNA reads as TGTGCCAGCAGCCCCTACTTGAGTACAGATACGCAGTATTTT.

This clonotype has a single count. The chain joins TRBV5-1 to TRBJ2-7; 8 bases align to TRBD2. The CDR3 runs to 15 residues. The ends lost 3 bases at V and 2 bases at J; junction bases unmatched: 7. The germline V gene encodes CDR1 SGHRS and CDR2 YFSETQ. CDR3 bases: TGCGCCAGCAGCTATACAACGGGGGGGACCTACGAGCAGTACTTC. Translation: CASSYTTGGTYEQYF.

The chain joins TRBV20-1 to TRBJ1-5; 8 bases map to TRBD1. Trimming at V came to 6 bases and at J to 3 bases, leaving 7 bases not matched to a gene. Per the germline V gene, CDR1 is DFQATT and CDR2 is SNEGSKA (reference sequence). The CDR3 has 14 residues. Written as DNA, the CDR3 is TGCAGTGCCCAGGGGGCTGTTTACAATCAGCCCCAGCATTTT. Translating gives CSAQGAVYNQPQHF.

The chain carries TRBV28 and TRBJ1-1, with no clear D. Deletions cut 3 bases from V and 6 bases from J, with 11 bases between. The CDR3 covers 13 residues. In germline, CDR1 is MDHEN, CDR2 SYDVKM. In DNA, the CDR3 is TGTGCCAGCAGTTTTGGCCGGGTCCCTGAAGCTTTCTTT. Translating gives CASSFGRVPEAFF.

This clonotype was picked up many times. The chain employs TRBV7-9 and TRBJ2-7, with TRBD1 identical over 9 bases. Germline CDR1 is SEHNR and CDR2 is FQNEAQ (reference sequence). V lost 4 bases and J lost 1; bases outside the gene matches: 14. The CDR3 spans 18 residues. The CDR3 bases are TGTGCCAGCAGCTCCACTGGACGGGACAGGGCGCGATCCTACGAGCAGTACTTC. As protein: CASSSTGRDRARSYEQYF.

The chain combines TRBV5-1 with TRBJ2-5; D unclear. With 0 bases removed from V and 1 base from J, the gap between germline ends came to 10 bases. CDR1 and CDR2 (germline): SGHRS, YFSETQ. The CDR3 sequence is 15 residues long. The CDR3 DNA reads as TGCGCCAGCAGCTTGGCCGTACAGTCCCAAGAGACCCAGTACTTC. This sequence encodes CASSLAVQSQETQYF.

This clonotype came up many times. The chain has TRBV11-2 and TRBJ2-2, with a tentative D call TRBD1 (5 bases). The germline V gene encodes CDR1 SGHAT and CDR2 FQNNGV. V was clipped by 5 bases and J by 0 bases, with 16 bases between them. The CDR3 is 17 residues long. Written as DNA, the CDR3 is TGTGCCAGCAGCACGCAAAACAGGAATCCGAACACCGGGGAGCTGTTTTTT. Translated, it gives CASSTQNRNPNTGELFF.

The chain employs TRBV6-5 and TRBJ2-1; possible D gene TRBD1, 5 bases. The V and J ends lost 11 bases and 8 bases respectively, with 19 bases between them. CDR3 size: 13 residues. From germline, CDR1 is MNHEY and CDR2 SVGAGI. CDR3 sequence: CAAKGILEDEQFF. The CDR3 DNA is TGTGCCGCCAAGGGGATTTTAGAGGATGAGCAGTTCTTC.

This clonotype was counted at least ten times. The CDR3, as DNA: TGTGCCAGCAGCTATCTGGGGTCAATCTCCTACGAGCAGTACTTC. As protein: CASSYLGSISYEQYF. The chain is built from TRBV6-2 or TRBV6-3 and TRBJ2-7, with no clear D. The CDR3 has 15 residues. The ends were cut back, 6 bases at V and 0 bases at J, with 15 bases in the middle. Per the germline V gene, CDR1 is MNHEY and CDR2 is SVGEGT.

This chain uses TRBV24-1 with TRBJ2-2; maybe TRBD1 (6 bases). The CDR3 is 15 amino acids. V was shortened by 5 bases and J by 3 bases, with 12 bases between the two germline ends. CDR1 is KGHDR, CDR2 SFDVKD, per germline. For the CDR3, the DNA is TGTGCCACCAGTGCTCTCTACAGGGACACCGGGGAGCTGTTTTTT. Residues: CATSALYRDTGELFF.

The CDR3 here is CASSRTGTVNTEAFF. Written as DNA, the CDR3 is TGTGCCAGCAGTAGAACCGGGACAGTGAACACTGAAGCTTTCTTT. This chain connects TRBV6-1 to TRBJ1-1, with 7 nucleotides matching TRBD1. Germline values: CDR1 MNHNS, CDR2 SASEGT. The CDR3 spans 15 residues. J gave up 0 bases and V 5 bases, and 6 bases lay outside the gene matches.

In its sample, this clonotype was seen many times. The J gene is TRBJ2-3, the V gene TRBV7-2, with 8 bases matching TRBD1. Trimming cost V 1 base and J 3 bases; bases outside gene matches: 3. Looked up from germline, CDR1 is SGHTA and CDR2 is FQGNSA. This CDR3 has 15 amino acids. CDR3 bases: TGTGCCAGCAGCTTAGGACAGGGGAGGACAGATACGCAGTATTTT. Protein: CASSLGQGRTDTQYF. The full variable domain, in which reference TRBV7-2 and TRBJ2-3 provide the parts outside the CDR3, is GAGVSQSPSNKVTEKGKDVELRCDPISGHTALYWYRQSLGQGLEFLIYFQGNSAPDKSGLPSDRFSAERTGGSVSTLTIQRTQQEDSAVYLCASSLGQGRTDTQYFGPGTRLTVL.

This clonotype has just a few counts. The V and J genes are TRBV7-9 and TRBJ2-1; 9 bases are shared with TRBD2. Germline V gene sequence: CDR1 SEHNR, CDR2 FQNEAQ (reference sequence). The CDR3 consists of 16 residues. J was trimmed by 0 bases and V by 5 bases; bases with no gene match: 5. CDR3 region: CASSTFSGSSYNEQFF. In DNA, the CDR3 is TGTGCCAGCAGCACTTTTAGCGGGAGCTCCTACAATGAGCAGTTCTTC.

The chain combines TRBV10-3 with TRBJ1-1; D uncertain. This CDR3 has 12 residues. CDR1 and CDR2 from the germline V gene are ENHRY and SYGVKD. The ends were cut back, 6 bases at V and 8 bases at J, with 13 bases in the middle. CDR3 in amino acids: CAISSLPSEAFF. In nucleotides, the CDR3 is TGTGCCATCAGCTCACTGCCATCCGAAGCTTTCTTT.

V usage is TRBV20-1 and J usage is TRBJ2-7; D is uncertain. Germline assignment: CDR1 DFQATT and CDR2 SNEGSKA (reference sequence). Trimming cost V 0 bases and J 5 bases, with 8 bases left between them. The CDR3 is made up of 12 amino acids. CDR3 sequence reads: CSARDEADEQYF. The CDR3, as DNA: TGCAGTGCTAGAGATGAGGCGGACGAGCAGTACTTC.

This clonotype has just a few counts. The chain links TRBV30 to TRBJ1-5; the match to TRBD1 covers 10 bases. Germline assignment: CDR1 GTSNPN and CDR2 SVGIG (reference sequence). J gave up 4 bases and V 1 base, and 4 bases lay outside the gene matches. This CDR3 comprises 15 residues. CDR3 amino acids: CAWSAPGQGNQPQHF. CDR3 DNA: TGTGCCTGGAGTGCACCGGGACAGGGGAATCAGCCCCAGCATTTT.

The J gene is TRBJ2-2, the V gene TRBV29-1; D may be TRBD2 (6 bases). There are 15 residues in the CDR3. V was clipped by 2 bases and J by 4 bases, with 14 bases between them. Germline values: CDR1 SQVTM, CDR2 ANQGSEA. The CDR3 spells CSVEWGPGGTGELFF. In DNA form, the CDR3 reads TGCAGCGTTGAATGGGGCCCCGGGGGCACCGGGGAGCTGTTTTTT.

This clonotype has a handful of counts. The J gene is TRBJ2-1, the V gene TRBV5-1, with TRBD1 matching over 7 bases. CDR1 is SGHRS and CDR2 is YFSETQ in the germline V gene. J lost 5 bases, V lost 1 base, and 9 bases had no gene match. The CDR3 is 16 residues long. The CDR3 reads CASSLQVQGEHNEQFF. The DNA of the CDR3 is TGCGCCAGCAGCTTGCAGGTCCAGGGGGAACACAATGAGCAGTTCTTC.

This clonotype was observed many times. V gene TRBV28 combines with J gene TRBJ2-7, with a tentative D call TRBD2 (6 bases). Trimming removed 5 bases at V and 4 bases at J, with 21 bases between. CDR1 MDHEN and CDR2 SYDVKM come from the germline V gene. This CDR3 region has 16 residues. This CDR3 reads CASSPPDLEGIYEQYF. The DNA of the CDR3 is TGTGCCAGCAGTCCACCTGATTTGGAGGGGATTTACGAGCAGTACTTC.

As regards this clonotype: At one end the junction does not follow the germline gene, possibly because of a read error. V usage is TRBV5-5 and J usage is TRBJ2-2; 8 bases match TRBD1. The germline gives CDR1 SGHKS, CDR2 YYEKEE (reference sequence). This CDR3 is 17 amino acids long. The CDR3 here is CASSSLVSDRATGELVF. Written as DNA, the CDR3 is TGTGCCAGCAGCTCCCTGGTGTCGGACAGGGCTACCGGGGAGCTGGTTTTT.

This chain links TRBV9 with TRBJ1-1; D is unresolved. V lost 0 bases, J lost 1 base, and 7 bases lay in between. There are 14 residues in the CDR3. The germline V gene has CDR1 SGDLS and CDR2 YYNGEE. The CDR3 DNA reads TGTGCCAGCAGCGTAGTAACACAGAACACTGAAGCTTTCTTT. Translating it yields CASSVVTQNTEAFF. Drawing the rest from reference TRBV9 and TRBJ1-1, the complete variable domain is DSGVTQTPKHLITATGQRVTLRCSPRSGDLSVYWYQQSLDQGLQFLIQYYNGEERAKGNILERFSAQQFPDLHSELNLSSLELGDSALYFCASSVVTQNTEAFFGQGTRLTVV.

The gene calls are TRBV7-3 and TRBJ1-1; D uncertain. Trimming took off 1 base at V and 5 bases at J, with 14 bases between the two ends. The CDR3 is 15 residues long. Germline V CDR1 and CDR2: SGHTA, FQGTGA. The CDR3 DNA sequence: TGTGCCAGCAGCTTAAGTGCAGCTGCAATGACTGAAGCTTTCTTT. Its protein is CASSLSAAAMTEAFF.

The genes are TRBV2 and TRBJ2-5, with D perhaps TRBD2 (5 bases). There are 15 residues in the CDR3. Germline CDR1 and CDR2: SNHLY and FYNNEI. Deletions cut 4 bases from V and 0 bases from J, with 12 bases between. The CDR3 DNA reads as TGTGCCAGCAGTGGAGGAAGCGGAAACCAAGAGACCCAGTACTTC. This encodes CASSGGSGNQETQYF.